The rows below give T cell receptor beta chains drawn from one sample of a study of OX40 agonist ivuxolimab in advanced cancers. Data came from immunoSEQ multiplex PCR; TCRdb stores just in-frame clones and leaves some out. The table lists tens of thousands of clones, roughly nine tenths of them singletons. Specimen: CD4+ or CD8+ T cells sorted from blood, collected in a trial of the OX40 agonist ivuxolimab. These receptors came from an adult with an advanced solid tumor such as melanoma, head and neck, liver or kidney cancer. Both conserved end residues are part of each CDR3. A D gene is named only where the DNA matches it firmly. Size is omitted from some rows. Given values are once, few, many or a class for expanded clones.

TRBV9	.	TRBJ1-2	few	CASSVGGTQVLYGYTF	TGTGCCAGCAGCGTAGGAGGGACCCAGGTCCTCTATGGCTACACCTTC
TRBV11-2	.	TRBJ2-1	.	CASSLWGGSEQFF	TGTGCCAGCAGCTTATGGGGGGGCAGTGAGCAGTTCTTC
TRBV28	.	TRBJ2-7	.	CASSLGGGGYEQYF	TGTGCCAGCAGTTTAGGAGGGGGAGGGTACGAGCAGTACTTC
TRBV9	TRBD1	TRBJ2-1	.	CASSPWTGNEQFF	TGTGCCAGCAGCCCATGGACAGGGAATGAGCAGTTCTTC
TRBV27	.	TRBJ1-2	.	CASSRDLTDYTF	TGTGCCAGCAGCCGCGATCTGACCGACTACACCTTC
TRBV30	.	TRBJ1-5	.	CAWTWGDGNQPQHF	TGTGCCTGGACGTGGGGGGACGGCAATCAGCCCCAGCATTTT
TRBV2	TRBD2	TRBJ2-7	once	CASTGGGTYEQYF	TGTGCCAGCACCGGGGGGGGAACCTACGAGCAGTACTTC
TRBV9	.	TRBJ1-6	.	CASSVGGGSSYNSPLHF	TGTGCCAGCAGCGTAGGGGGGGGAAGCTCCTATAATTCACCCCTCCACTTT
TRBV6-6	.	TRBJ1-2	.	CASLQRGTGYTF	TGTGCCAGCTTGCAGAGGGGTACTGGCTACACCTTC
TRBV29-1	.	TRBJ1-1	.	CSVEDTNTEAFF	TGCAGCGTTGAGGATACGAACACTGAAGCTTTCTTT
TRBV6-7	.	TRBJ1-5	.	CASRYRESNQPQHF	TGTGCCAGCAGATACCGGGAGTCCAATCAGCCCCAGCATTTT
TRBV27	.	TRBJ2-1	.	CASSSDGGAYNEQFF	TGTGCCAGCAGCTCGGACGGAGGAGCCTACAATGAGCAGTTCTTC